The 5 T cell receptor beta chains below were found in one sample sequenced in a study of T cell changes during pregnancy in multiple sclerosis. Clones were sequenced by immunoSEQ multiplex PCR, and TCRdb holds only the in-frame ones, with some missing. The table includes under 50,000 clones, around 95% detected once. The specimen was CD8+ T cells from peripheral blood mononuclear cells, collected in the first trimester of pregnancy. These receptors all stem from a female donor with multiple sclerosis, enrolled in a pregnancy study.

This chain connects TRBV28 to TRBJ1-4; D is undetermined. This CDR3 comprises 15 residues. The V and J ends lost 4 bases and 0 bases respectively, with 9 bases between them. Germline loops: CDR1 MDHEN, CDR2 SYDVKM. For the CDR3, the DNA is TGTGCCAGCAGTTCAGCTCTAGCAACTAATGAAAAACTGTTTTTT. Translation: CASSSALATNEKLFF.

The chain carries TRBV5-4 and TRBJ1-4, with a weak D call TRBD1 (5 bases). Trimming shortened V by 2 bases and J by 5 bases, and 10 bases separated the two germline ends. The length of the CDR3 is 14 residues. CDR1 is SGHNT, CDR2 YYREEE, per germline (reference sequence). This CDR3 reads CASSFPGHNEKLFF. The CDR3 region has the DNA TGTGCCAGCAGCTTTCCAGGGCACAATGAAAAACTGTTTTTT.

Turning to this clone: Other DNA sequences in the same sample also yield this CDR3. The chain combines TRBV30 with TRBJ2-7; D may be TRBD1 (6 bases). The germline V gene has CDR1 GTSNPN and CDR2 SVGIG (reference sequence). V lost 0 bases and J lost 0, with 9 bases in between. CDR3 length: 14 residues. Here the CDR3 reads CAWSVGGSSYEQYF. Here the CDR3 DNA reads TGTGCCTGGAGTGTTGGGGGCAGCTCCTACGAGCAGTACTTC.

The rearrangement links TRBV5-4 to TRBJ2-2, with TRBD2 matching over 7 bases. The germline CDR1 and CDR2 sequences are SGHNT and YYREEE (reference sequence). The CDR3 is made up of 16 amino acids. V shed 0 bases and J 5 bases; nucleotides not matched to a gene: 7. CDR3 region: CASSLGLAELTGELFF. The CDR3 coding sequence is TGTGCCAGCAGCTTGGGTCTAGCGGAACTAACCGGGGAGCTGTTTTTT.

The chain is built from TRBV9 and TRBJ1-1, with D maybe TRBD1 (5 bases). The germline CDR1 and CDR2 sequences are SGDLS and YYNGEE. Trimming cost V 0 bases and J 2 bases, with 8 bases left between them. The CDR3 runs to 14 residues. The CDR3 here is CASSVVRANTEAFF. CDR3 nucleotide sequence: TGTGCCAGCAGCGTAGTCAGGGCTAACACTGAAGCTTTCTTT.